Below are 9 T cell receptor beta chains sequenced from a single sample in a study of cytomegalovirus exposure and HLA in healthy donors. With 60 Vbeta and 13 Jbeta primers, the PCR was carried out. Data came from immunoSEQ multiplex PCR; TCRdb stores just in-frame clones and leaves some out. The sample holds 130,000 to 150,000 clones, 80% seen once. Material: PBMCs. These receptors all stem from a woman aged 25 to 39 in good health and CMV-seronegative.

This clone came up a few times. This chain links TRBV6-6 with TRBJ1-6; D unclear. Looked up from germline, CDR1 is MNHNY and CDR2 is SVGAGI (reference sequence). The CDR3 consists of 16 residues. With 0 bases removed from V and 9 bases from J, the gap between germline ends came to 15 bases. The CDR3 region is CASSYSTGFRGSPLHF. DNA for the CDR3: TGTGCCAGCAGTTACTCGACGGGTTTTCGGGGTTCACCCCTCCACTTT.

Only a few counts were recorded for this clone. The chain has TRBV5-6 and TRBJ1-1, with 7 positions matching TRBD1. Germline V lookup: CDR1 SGHDT, CDR2 YYEEEE. The ends lost 4 bases at V and 4 bases at J; junction bases unmatched: 4. The CDR3 runs to 13 residues. CDR3 DNA sequence: TGTGCCAGCAGCCTGCAGGGGGTCACTGAAGCTTTCTTT. Translation gives CASSLQGVTEAFF.

This clone was recorded once. The J gene is TRBJ2-3, the V gene TRBV27; D possibly corresponds to TRBD2 (6 bases). This CDR3 region has 15 residues. Germline V CDR1 and CDR2: MNHEY, SMNVEV (reference sequence). Trimming took 2 bases from V and 2 from J, leaving 11 bases between them. The CDR3 region is CASSLEGGNTDTQYF. In DNA, the CDR3 is TGTGCCAGCAGTTTAGAGGGCGGGAACACAGATACGCAGTATTTT.

V and J are TRBV30 and TRBJ1-6; maybe TRBD1 (6 bases). V gave up 5 bases and J gave up 17 bases, with 16 bases separating them. Germline-derived CDR1 and CDR2 are GTSNPN and SVGIG (reference sequence). The CDR3 runs 11 residues. In DNA, the CDR3 is TGTGCCTGGGGTGGTTCAGGGGAGATCCACTTT. The encoded protein is CAWGGSGEIHF.

This chain joins TRBV7-3 and TRBJ1-1, with a tentative D call TRBD1 (5 bases). Trimming cost V 1 base and J 5 bases, with 20 bases left between them. Per germline, CDR1 SGHTA and CDR2 FQGTGA. The CDR3 totals 17 residues. The CDR3 is CASSLNGGGRVGTEAFF. The CDR3 region has the DNA TGTGCCAGCAGCTTAAATGGCGGGGGGAGGGTGGGGACTGAAGCTTTCTTT.

The CDR3 reads CASSLRGGKDTQYF. CDR3 bases: TGTGCCAGCAGCCTGCGGGGGGGCAAAGATACGCAGTATTTT. The chain links TRBV13 to TRBJ2-3, with 9 bases aligning to TRBD2. This CDR3 region has 14 residues. Germline V gene sequence: CDR1 PRHDT, CDR2 FYEKMQ (reference sequence). J lost 5 bases, V lost 5 bases, and 5 bases had no gene match.

CDR3: CASRDSPYEQYF. DNA for the CDR3: TGTGCCAGCAGAGACAGCCCCTACGAGCAGTACTTC. The gene calls are TRBV6-1 and TRBJ2-7; D perhaps matches TRBD1 (5 bases). The CDR3 sequence is 12 residues long. Looked up from germline, CDR1 is MNHNS and CDR2 is SASEGT. V was pared by 6 bases and J by 2 bases, with 8 bases between.

The V call is TRBV2, the J call TRBJ2-2, with a weak D call TRBD2 (6 bases). Germline V gene lookup returns CDR1 SNHLY and CDR2 FYNNEI. This CDR3 region has 13 residues. V lost 0 bases and J lost 8, with 7 bases in between. The CDR3 DNA sequence: TGTGCCAGCAGTGAAGCTAGCGGAGGGGAGCTGTTTTTT. It codes for CASSEASGGELFF.

V is TRBV28 and J is TRBJ1-5, with TRBD1 as a possible D gene (5 bases). This CDR3 is built from 15 residues. Trimming cost V 5 bases and J 9 bases, with 20 bases left between them. Germline V gene lookup returns CDR1 MDHEN and CDR2 SYDVKM. This CDR3 is CASSTDGHSSSPQHF. The DNA of the CDR3 is TGTGCCAGCAGTACAGACGGACACTCCTCTTCGCCCCAGCATTTT.